The present TCR beta chain was sequenced within a study of blood T cell repertoires in COVID-19. Here immunoSEQ multiplex PCR was the method, and the copy in TCRdb shows in-frame clones only, minus some. The data contain some 170,000 clones, 82% of them singletons. This CDR3 has 15 residues. V lost 0 bases, J lost 5 bases, and 1 base stayed unmatched. Per germline, CDR1 MNHEY and CDR2 SVGAGI. Sequencing used peripheral blood. This clonotype originated in a woman in her 70s with acute or convalescent COVID-19. The J gene is TRBJ1-6, the V gene TRBV6-5, with 7 bases lining up with TRBD1. CDR3: CASSYSGQDNSPLHF. The CDR3 coding sequence is TGTGCCAGCAGTTACTCCGGACAGGATAATTCACCCCTCCACTTT.